The next 23 T cell receptor beta chains were all read from a single sample in a study of glioma-infiltrating T cells after dendritic cell vaccination. Some clones are missing from TCRdb's copy, which holds only in-frame ones; the method was immunoSEQ multiplex PCR. The sample shows about 64,000 clones, about nine tenths of them seen only once. This sample's time point: after dendritic cell vaccination, including at tumor progression/relapse. This specimen consisted of blood, obtained after dendritic cell vaccination. The receptors come from a human donor with glioblastoma.

The rearrangement joins TRBV11-2 to TRBJ1-3; TRBD1 aligns across 11 bases. Germline V gives CDR1 SGHAT, CDR2 FQNNGV. The CDR3 runs to 18 residues. V shed 0 bases, J shed 4 bases, and the junction held 8 bases outside the gene matches. CDR3 DNA sequence: TGTGCCAGCAGCTTAGATTTGGACAGGGGGCAATTGGGAAACACCATATATTTT. Its protein product is CASSLDLDRGQLGNTIYF.

The chain employs TRBV2 and TRBJ1-1; D ambiguous. Trimming shortened V by 6 bases and J by 5 bases, and 16 bases separated the two germline ends. Germline lookup yields CDR1 SNHLY and CDR2 FYNNEI. The CDR3 is 14 amino acids. The CDR3 sequence: CASRSRLGGTEAFF. The DNA for the CDR3 is TGTGCCAGCAGATCTAGGCTGGGAGGGACTGAAGCTTTCTTT.

V is TRBV6-5 and J is TRBJ2-1; 9 bases are shared with TRBD2. From germline, CDR1 is MNHEY and CDR2 SVGAGI. Trimming took 4 bases from V and 3 from J; bases not matched to a gene: 4. The CDR3 is made up of 15 amino acids. The CDR3 DNA reads TGTGCCAGCAGTTTCGCGGGAGGGAACTACAATGAGCAGTTCTTC. Residues: CASSFAGGNYNEQFF.

The rearrangement links TRBV7-9 to TRBJ1-4; D remains unclear. Germline V gene data show CDR1 as SEHNR and CDR2 as FQNEAQ (reference sequence). Trimming removed 4 bases from V and 1 base from J, with 16 bases in between. This CDR3 has 17 amino acids. The CDR3 region is CASSSSGPDGTNEKLFF. In DNA form, the CDR3 reads TGTGCCAGCAGCTCCTCTGGCCCCGATGGAACTAATGAAAAACTGTTTTTT. Full variable domain (remainder filled in from reference TRBV7-9 and TRBJ1-4): DTGVSQNPRHKITKRGQNVTFRCDPISEHNRLYWYRQTLGQGPEFLTYFQNEAQLEKSRLLSDRFSAERPKGSFSTLEIQRTEQGDSAMYLCASSSSGPDGTNEKLFFGSGTQLSVL.

The CDR3 DNA reads TGCGCCAGCAGTGAAACACAGGGGGCCTACGAGCAGTACTTC. This codes for CASSETQGAYEQYF. This rearrangement joins TRBV10-2 to TRBJ2-7, with 8 bases matching TRBD1. Germline V CDR1 and CDR2: WSHSY, SAAADI. V lost 3 bases, J lost 2 bases, and 3 bases stayed unmatched. The CDR3 runs 14 residues.

The gene calls are TRBV5-6 and TRBJ1-2; D possibly corresponds to TRBD1 (5 bases). The germline CDR1 and CDR2 sequences are SGHDT and YYEEEE. This CDR3 has 14 amino acids. The germline V and J ends were trimmed by 5 bases and 2 bases, with 13 bases remaining between them. As DNA, the CDR3 is TGTGCCAGCAGGACCCAGGGATGGAACTATGGCTACACCTTC. It specifies CASRTQGWNYGYTF.

The chain uses TRBV9 and TRBJ2-3; 11 nucleotides match TRBD2. This CDR3 is 17 amino acids long. Germline V lookup: CDR1 SGDLS, CDR2 YYNGEE. V was pared by 4 bases and J by 2 bases, with 9 bases of the junction left unmatched. In DNA, the CDR3 is TGTGCCAGCAGCCCCTATGGACTAGCGGGCCCCACAGATACGCAGTATTTT. Translating gives CASSPYGLAGPTDTQYF.

This chain links TRBV5-4 with TRBJ2-7, with D tentatively TRBD2 (6 bases). CDR3 length: 15 residues. V was pared by 4 bases and J by 3 bases, with 17 bases between. Germline loops: CDR1 SGHNT, CDR2 YYREEE (reference sequence). CDR3 bases: TGTGCCAGCAGCCCTCGGGACTCGATGTACTACGAGCAGTACTTC. Its protein product is CASSPRDSMYYEQYF. The variable domain in full, with the rest retrieved from reference TRBV5-4 and TRBJ2-7, is ETGVTQSPTHLIKTRGQQVTLRCSSQSGHNTVSWYQQALGQGPQFIFQYYREEENGRGNFPPRFSGLQFPNYSSELNVNALELDDSALYLCASSPRDSMYYEQYFGPGTRLTVT.

This chain links TRBV6-1 with TRBJ1-1; D gene ambiguous. Germline V gene sequence: CDR1 MNHNS, CDR2 SASEGT. The length of the CDR3 is 17 residues. V gave up 1 base and J gave up 1 base, with 16 bases separating them. The CDR3 DNA follows: TGTGCCAGCAGTGAAGTATCCCCTCCGGGTGAGAACACTGAAGCTTTCTTT. Amino acids: CASSEVSPPGENTEAFF.

The chain carries TRBV10-2 and TRBJ1-1, with 8 bases fitting TRBD1. Germline V gene data show CDR1 as WSHSY and CDR2 as SAAADI. V trimming: 5 bases; J trimming: 3 bases; junction bases outside the gene matches: 5. The CDR3 spans 14 residues. The CDR3 region has the DNA TGCGCCAGCAGTACGACAGGGGTGGACACTGAAGCTTTCTTT. Encoded protein: CASSTTGVDTEAFF.

The V call is TRBV4-2, the J call TRBJ2-3; D gene ambiguous. The V end lost 1 base, the J end lost 0 bases, and 14 bases lay between the germline ends. This CDR3 has 17 residues. Germline V gene sequence: CDR1 LGHNA, CDR2 YNFKEQ. CDR3 protein: CASSQVRGGSSTDTQYF. The CDR3 DNA reads TGTGCCAGCAGCCAAGTTCGAGGCGGATCTAGCACAGATACGCAGTATTTT.

The J gene is TRBJ2-7, the V gene TRBV4-1, with TRBD2 matching over 12 bases. The CDR3 covers 17 residues. Germline V gene lookup returns CDR1 MGHRA and CDR2 YSYEKL. The ends lost 6 bases at V and 2 bases at J; junction bases unmatched: 11. The CDR3 is CASRDTPLAGGTYEQYF. For the CDR3, the DNA is TGCGCCAGCAGGGACACCCCACTAGCGGGGGGTACCTACGAGCAGTACTTC.

This chain connects TRBV19 to TRBJ2-1, with D uncertain. The V gene lost 4 bases and the J gene lost 10 bases, with 8 bases spanning the gap. CDR1 is LNHDA, CDR2 SQIVND, per germline (reference sequence). This CDR3 has 11 amino acids. CDR3: CASSNRREQFF. The CDR3 bases are TGTGCCAGTAGTAACCGTCGGGAGCAGTTCTTC. Complete variable domain (other parts from reference TRBV19 and TRBJ2-1): DGGITQSPKYLFRKEGQNVTLSCEQNLNHDAMYWYRQDPGQGLRLIYYSQIVNDFQKGDIAEGYSVSREKKESFPLTVTSAQKNPTAFYLCASSNRREQFFGPGTRLTVL.

The chain recombines TRBV4-3 with TRBJ1-1; the match to TRBD1 covers 8 bases. J gave up 4 bases and V 0 bases, and 7 bases lay outside the gene matches. The CDR3 has 16 amino acids. Germline loops: CDR1 LGHNA, CDR2 YSLEER. The CDR3 nucleotides read TGCGCCAGCAGCCAAGATCGGACAGGGAAGGGCACTGAAGCTTTCTTT. Its translation is CASSQDRTGKGTEAFF.

The chain has TRBV11-2 and TRBJ2-7; maybe TRBD1 (6 bases). The germline V gene has CDR1 SGHAT and CDR2 FQNNGV. Trimming cost V 1 base and J 0 bases, with 13 bases left between them. The CDR3 spans 16 residues. CDR3 bases: TGTGCCAGCAGCTTAGTAAAGGGGGTAAGCTCCTACGAGCAGTACTTC. This sequence encodes CASSLVKGVSSYEQYF. Using reference TRBV11-2 and TRBJ2-7 for the parts outside the CDR3, the full variable domain is EAGVAQSPRYKIIEKRQSVAFWCNPISGHATLYWYQQILGQGPKLLIQFQNNGVVDDSQLPKDRFSAERLKGVDSTLKIQPAKLEDSAVYLCASSLVKGVSSYEQYFGPGTRLTVT.

The CDR3 protein is CASSGGDATLEKLFF. DNA of the CDR3: TGTGCCAGCAGCGGCGGGGACGCGACTTTGGAAAAACTGTTTTTT. The rearrangement links TRBV7-8 to TRBJ1-4; tentative D call: TRBD1 (5 bases). The CDR3 contains 15 residues. The V gene lost 5 bases and the J gene lost 8 bases, with 18 bases spanning the gap. Germline-derived CDR1 and CDR2 are SGHVS and FQNEAQ.

The chain couples TRBV19 to TRBJ1-5, with a possible D match to TRBD1 (6 bases). The V end was cut by 5 bases, the J end by 4 bases, with 12 bases between. This CDR3 region has 14 residues. Germline loops: CDR1 LNHDA, CDR2 SQIVND (reference sequence). The CDR3 here is CASSFRDTNQPQHF. The CDR3 DNA is TGTGCCAGTAGTTTCCGGGACACAAATCAGCCCCAGCATTTT.

The chain has TRBV10-2 and TRBJ1-6; D not certain. The CDR3 is 14 residues long. Per the germline V gene, CDR1 is WSHSY and CDR2 is SAAADI. Trimming took off 1 base at V and 9 bases at J, with 10 bases between the two ends. This CDR3 reads CASSEYTVISPLHF. Here the CDR3 DNA reads TGCGCCAGCAGTGAGTACACAGTGATTTCACCCCTCCACTTT.

The chain recombines TRBV5-1 with TRBJ1-2; a weak D match, TRBD1 (6 bases). There are 13 residues in the CDR3. Germline CDR1 reads SGHRS; CDR2 reads YFSETQ. Trimming removed 6 bases at V and 7 bases at J, with 16 bases between. CDR3 residues: CASNHGGAGGYTF. The CDR3 nucleotides are TGCGCCAGCAACCACGGGGGGGCCGGTGGCTACACCTTC.

V gene TRBV27 combines with J gene TRBJ2-3; D may be TRBD1 (6 bases). The V end lost 5 bases, the J end lost 3 bases, and 9 bases lay between the germline ends. Germline CDR1 is MNHEY and CDR2 is SMNVEV (reference sequence). This CDR3 comprises 13 residues. The CDR3 DNA reads as TGTGCCAGCAGTCCGGGGACAACAGATACGCAGTATTTT. Translation: CASSPGTTDTQYF.

This sequence joins TRBV7-2 and TRBJ2-3; 9 bases agree with TRBD2. Unmatched junction bases numbered 5, after V lost 5 bases and J lost 2 bases. The CDR3 spans 15 residues. Looked up from germline, CDR1 is SGHTA and CDR2 is FQGNSA. CDR3 sequence reads: CASSSQRGATDTQYF. The CDR3 nucleotides read TGTGCCAGCAGCAGCCAGCGGGGGGCCACAGATACGCAGTATTTT.

This sequence joins TRBV5-1 and TRBJ2-1; TRBD2 matches at 16 bases. This CDR3 is 17 amino acids long. V was clipped by 4 bases and J by 5 bases; unmatched bases: 6. Germline CDR1 is SGHRS and CDR2 is YFSETQ. The DNA for the CDR3 is TGCGCCAGCAGCCGCGAGGGACTAGCGGGAGGGAACAATGAGCAGTTCTTC. Its protein is CASSREGLAGGNNEQFF.

Written as DNA, the CDR3 is TGCGCCAGCAGCCAAGTAGGCAGGGGCGAGGCCTACGAGCAGTACTTC. Translated: CASSQVGRGEAYEQYF. The chain carries TRBV4-3 and TRBJ2-7, with D perhaps TRBD1 (6 bases). The CDR3 loop spans 16 amino acids. Germline CDR1 is LGHNA and CDR2 is YSLEER. V dropped 1 base and J dropped 2 bases, with 15 bases sitting between them.